The clone carrying this T cell receptor beta chain has a count of ten or more. Trimming cost V 5 bases and J 11 bases, with 15 bases left between them. There are 12 residues in the CDR3. The sample belongs to a study of T cells in Graves' hyperthyroidism and ophthalmopathy. TCR beta CDR3 sequences were amplified from RNA transcripts. First-round RT-PCR of the TCR CDR3 relied on the HTBI primer set. Each CDR3 protein gets one entry after TCRdb re-called the multiplex PCR reads with MiXCR. Of approximately 400,000 distinct CDR3 sequences in the sample, approximately 15% were seen once. Material: blood. The chain links TRBV12-3 or TRBV12-4 to TRBJ1-2, with D unclear. The receptor comes from a man aged 30 to 39 with Graves' hyperthyroidism that later progressed to Graves' ophthalmopathy. CDR3 sequence reads: CASSRTAWMYTF. For the CDR3, the DNA is TGTGCCAGCAGTCGGACGGCCTGGATGTACACCTTC.